The 21 T cell receptor beta chains given below trace back to one sample, sequenced in a study of Ad26.COV2.S vaccination and SARS-CoV-2 variants. Treatment defined: approximately 18 received Ad26.COV2.S at low or high dose, single or two shots; 5 received placebo; per-sample allocation not given. Material that was analyzed had been drawn on day 63 after the first vaccine or placebo injection. The method was immunoSEQ multiplex PCR; TCRdb's version includes in-frame clones alone and lacks a portion of them. This table has about 680,000 clones, roughly 90% appearing once. Sequenced here: peripheral blood, sampled in a trial of Ad26.COV2.S vaccine versus placebo. The source of these receptors is a person aged 18-60 years who received the Ad26.COV2.S COVID-19 vaccine or a placebo.

The rearrangement joins TRBV7-2 to TRBJ1-1, with D hard to call. CDR1 and CDR2 (germline): SGHTA, FQGNSA. This CDR3 spans 14 amino acids. V was cut by 5 bases and J by 6 bases, with 16 bases left in between. This chain's CDR3 is CASSLKPVVPEAFF. The CDR3 DNA reads as TGTGCCAGCAGCCTGAAGCCCGTAGTGCCTGAAGCTTTCTTT.

CDR3 coding DNA: TGCGCCAGCAGCCAAAGGGGTTCACCCCTCCACTTT. Protein: CASSQRGSPLHF. This chain links TRBV4-3 with TRBJ1-6; D is perhaps TRBD1 (5 bases). V was pared by 2 bases and J by 9 bases, with 5 bases between. Germline lookup yields CDR1 LGHNA and CDR2 YSLEER. The CDR3 length is 12 residues.

The chain combines TRBV30 with TRBJ2-1, with a weak D call TRBD1 (5 bases). V was trimmed by 0 bases and J by 4 bases, leaving 13 bases between them. Germline CDR1 and CDR2: GTSNPN and SVGIG (reference sequence). This CDR3 is built from 15 residues. The CDR3 loop is CAWSVKGISYNEQFF. The CDR3 coding sequence is TGTGCCTGGAGTGTTAAGGGGATTTCGTACAATGAGCAGTTCTTC.

V gene TRBV3-1 (or the pseudogene TRBV3-2) combines with J gene TRBJ1-2; possibly TRBD1 for D (5 bases). V lost 4 bases and J 2 bases, leaving 14 bases between the germline ends. Germline-derived CDR1 and CDR2 are LGHDT and YNNKEL (reference sequence). CDR3 size: 15 residues. The CDR3 nucleotides are TGTGCCAGCAGCCCCTATCAGGGAGCGAACTATGGCTACACCTTC. This sequence encodes CASSPYQGANYGYTF.

The rearrangement uses TRBV12-3 or TRBV12-4 and TRBJ2-7; D is unclear. The CDR3 sequence is 13 residues long. V lost 3 bases and J 0 bases, leaving 6 bases between the germline ends. CDR3 DNA sequence: TGTGCCAGCAGTTTTAAGGGCTCCTACGAGCAGTACTTC. This translates into CASSFKGSYEQYF.

The genes are TRBV7-9 and TRBJ2-7, with D possibly being TRBD1 or TRBD2 (5 bases each). Trimming took 4 bases from V and 2 from J, leaving 9 bases between them. Looked up from germline, CDR1 is SEHNR and CDR2 is FQNEAQ (reference sequence). This CDR3 has 13 residues. CDR3 amino acids: CASSSGRAYEQYF. The CDR3 DNA reads TGTGCCAGCAGCTCGGGACGCGCCTACGAGCAGTACTTC.

The chain recombines TRBV2 with TRBJ2-1; 8 nucleotides agree with TRBD2. Germline V gene sequence: CDR1 SNHLY, CDR2 FYNNEI. With V trimmed by 7 bases and J by 6 bases, 11 bases remained unmatched. This CDR3 comprises 15 residues. The CDR3 loop reads CASMGGIAGLNEQFF. The CDR3 nucleotides read TGTGCCAGCATGGGGGGAATAGCGGGACTCAATGAGCAGTTCTTC.

The CDR3 DNA reads TGTGCCAGTAGTACCGGGGTTAGCGGGACCTACAATGAGCAGTTCTTC. Protein product: CASSTGVSGTYNEQFF. This chain links TRBV19 with TRBJ2-1; 8 bases match TRBD2. The CDR3 covers 16 residues. V was clipped by 4 bases and J by 2 bases; unmatched bases: 7. CDR1 LNHDA and CDR2 SQIVND come from the germline V gene (reference sequence). Full variable domain (outside the CDR3, taken from reference TRBV19 and TRBJ2-1): DGGITQSPKYLFRKEGQNVTLSCEQNLNHDAMYWYRQDPGQGLRLIYYSQIVNDFQKGDIAEGYSVSREKKESFPLTVTSAQKNPTAFYLCASSTGVSGTYNEQFFGPGTRLTVL.

This clone was observed a single time. V usage is TRBV30 and J usage is TRBJ2-2; TRBD1 matches 8 bases. V lost 7 bases, J lost 6 bases, and 4 bases stayed unmatched. CDR3 size: 12 residues. Germline lookup yields CDR1 GTSNPN and CDR2 SVGIG (reference sequence). The CDR3 spells CAFWTGSGELFF. CDR3 in DNA: TGTGCCTTCTGGACAGGGTCCGGGGAGCTGTTTTTT.

This clone was counted a few times. This sequence joins TRBV5-1 and TRBJ1-1; perhaps TRBD1 as D (5 bases). Trimming removed 1 base at V and 0 bases at J, with 7 bases between. This CDR3 is built from 14 residues. Germline V gene lookup returns CDR1 SGHRS and CDR2 YFSETQ. CDR3 DNA sequence: TGCGCCAGCAGCTTGAGGGGCCTGAACACTGAAGCTTTCTTT. Translating gives CASSLRGLNTEAFF. The full variable domain, completed using reference TRBV5-1 and TRBJ1-1, is KAGVTQTPRYLIKTRGQQVTLSCSPISGHRSVSWYQQTPGQGLQFLFEYFSETQRNKGNFPGRFSGRQFSNSRSEMNVSTLELGDSALYLCASSLRGLNTEAFFGQGTRLTVV.

V and J are TRBV10-3 and TRBJ2-7; no clear D gene. The V end lost 8 bases, the J end lost 7 bases, and 18 bases lay between the germline ends. The CDR3 consists of 13 residues. Germline V gives CDR1 ENHRY, CDR2 SYGVKD. The CDR3 DNA follows: TGTGCCATCGGGGTGGGTATTCTACGAGAGCAGTACTTC. Translation gives CAIGVGILREQYF.

This sequence joins TRBV27 and TRBJ2-2, with 9 nucleotides matching TRBD2. The germline CDR1 and CDR2 sequences are MNHEY and SMNVEV (reference sequence). Germline trimming cut 3 bases from V and 0 bases from J; bases unmatched to any gene: 5. This CDR3 comprises 17 residues. For the CDR3, the DNA is TGTGCCAGCAGTTTTGAGACTAGCGGCCCGAACACCGGGGAGCTGTTTTTT. Translating it yields CASSFETSGPNTGELFF.

This chain joins TRBV7-9 and TRBJ2-1; possibly TRBD1 or TRBD2 for D (6 bases each). The CDR3 contains 16 residues. Germline CDR1 is SEHNR and CDR2 is FQNEAQ (reference sequence). Trimming removed 5 bases at V and 6 bases at J, with 20 bases between. The CDR3 is CASSPDWGARVNEQFF. The CDR3 nucleotides are TGTGCCAGCAGCCCCGATTGGGGGGCGCGGGTCAATGAGCAGTTCTTC. The whole variable domain, filled in from reference TRBV7-9 and TRBJ2-1, reads DTGVSQNPRHKITKRGQNVTFRCDPISEHNRLYWYRQTLGQGPEFLTYFQNEAQLEKSRLLSDRFSAERPKGSFSTLEIQRTEQGDSAMYLCASSPDWGARVNEQFFGPGTRLTVL.

CDR3 DNA: TGCAGCGCCGGACCGTACAATGAGCAGTTCTTC. Amino acid sequence: CSAGPYNEQFF. This chain links TRBV29-1 with TRBJ2-1; D not resolved. Germline V lookup: CDR1 SQVTM, CDR2 ANQGSEA. The CDR3 is 11 residues long. V was clipped by 7 bases and J by 4 bases, with 8 bases between them.

This sequence joins TRBV19 and TRBJ1-5; D is ambiguous. The V gene's germline CDR1 is LNHDA and CDR2 SQIVND (reference sequence). The CDR3 has 14 residues. V lost 3 bases and J lost 4, with 10 bases in between. Written as DNA, the CDR3 is TGTGCCAGTAGTATTACCCCCGGTAATCAGCCCCAGCATTTT. It yields the protein CASSITPGNQPQHF.

This clone was counted between two and nine times. The rearrangement uses TRBV11-3 and TRBJ2-7, with TRBD1 identical over 7 bases. The CDR3 runs 12 residues. The trim removed 5 bases at V and 6 bases at J, leaving 4 bases unmatched. Germline V gives CDR1 SGHNT, CDR2 YENEEA. The CDR3 reads CASSRQGSEQYF. CDR3 coding DNA: TGTGCCAGCAGCCGACAGGGTAGCGAGCAGTACTTC. The complete variable domain, with remaining parts taken from reference TRBV11-3 and TRBJ2-7, reads EAGVVQSPRYKIIEKKQPVAFWCNPISGHNTLYWYLQNLGQGPELLIRYENEEAVDDSQLPKDRFSAERLKGVDSTLKIQPAELGDSAVYLCASSRQGSEQYFGPGTRLTVT.

The chain is built from TRBV5-4 and TRBJ2-3; tentative D call: TRBD2 (6 bases). The CDR3 totals 16 residues. Germline V gives CDR1 SGHNT, CDR2 YYREEE (reference sequence). Trimming removed 4 bases from V and 3 bases from J, with 18 bases in between. CDR3 sequence reads: CASSPVLVRGTDTQYF. As DNA, the CDR3 is TGTGCCAGCAGCCCCGTTCTTGTCCGGGGGACAGATACGCAGTATTTT.

V usage is TRBV29-1 and J usage is TRBJ1-4; TRBD1 might be the D (5 bases). The CDR3 is 15 amino acids. Trimming took off 5 bases at V and 5 bases at J, with 18 bases between the two ends. The germline V gene has CDR1 SQVTM and CDR2 ANQGSEA. CDR3 DNA: TGCAGCGTTCGGGGACCGAACAAGGGAAATGAAAAACTGTTTTTT. Amino acid sequence: CSVRGPNKGNEKLFF.

CDR3 amino acids: CASSQDYGGRGYTF. The DNA of the CDR3 is TGTGCCAGCAGCCAAGATTACGGAGGACGAGGCTACACCTTC. V and J are TRBV3-1 (or the pseudogene TRBV3-2) and TRBJ1-2; D remains unclear. The germline V and J ends were trimmed by 0 bases and 8 bases, with 13 bases remaining between them. Germline CDR1 LGHDT, CDR2 YNNKEL (reference sequence). The CDR3 consists of 14 residues.

This clone was detected only once. The chain couples TRBV19 to TRBJ2-3; D remains ambiguous. Germline-derived CDR1 and CDR2 are LNHDA and SQIVND (reference sequence). Trimming stripped 3 bases from V and 3 bases from J, with 13 bases between. The CDR3 loop spans 15 amino acids. The CDR3 region has the DNA TGTGCCAGTAGTATGAGGCTAGAAAGGACAGATACGCAGTATTTT. Its protein is CASSMRLERTDTQYF.

The chain uses TRBV5-6 and TRBJ2-7, with D tentatively TRBD1 (5 bases). This CDR3 spans 14 amino acids. The ends were cut back, 4 bases at V and 2 bases at J, with 13 bases in the middle. Germline V CDR1 and CDR2: SGHDT, YYEEEE. The CDR3 DNA follows: TGTGCCAGCAGCATCCACAGGTCAGCCTACGAGCAGTACTTC. This encodes CASSIHRSAYEQYF.